Following are 13 T cell receptor beta chains from one sample sequenced in a study of cytomegalovirus exposure and HLA in healthy donors. PCR primers comprised 60 Vbeta and 13 Jbeta primers. Sequencing used immunoSEQ multiplex PCR; TCRdb keeps in-frame clones, though not all of them. The profile shows 150,000 or so clones, 60% to 80% of them singletons. The sequencing input was PBMCs. The source of these receptors is a man aged 35 to 55 in good health and CMV-seronegative.

The chain carries TRBV21-1 and TRBJ1-5; no DNA check was done on the table's D call, TRBD1. TRBV21-1 is designated a pseudogene. The CDR3 runs to 20 residues. The CDR3 DNA is TGTGCCAGCAGCAAAAGGGCTAGGACAGGCGTCGTGAATAGCAATCAGCCCCAGCATTTT. Its protein is CASSKRARTGVVNSNQPQHF.

V usage is TRBV9 and J usage is TRBJ2-7; D may be TRBD1 (5 bases). The CDR3 extends over 15 amino acids. V lost 5 bases and J lost 9, with 24 bases in between. Germline V CDR1 and CDR2: SGDLS, YYNGEE. The CDR3 spells CASRDDRPSQVRQYF. In DNA form, the CDR3 reads TGTGCCAGCAGGGACGACAGACCTTCTCAGGTGAGGCAGTACTTC.

V and J are TRBV5-4 and TRBJ1-3; TRBD1 might be the D (6 bases). Trimming took 4 bases from V and 0 from J, leaving 14 bases between them. Per the germline V gene, CDR1 is SGHNT and CDR2 is YYREEE (reference sequence). The CDR3 length is 16 residues. The CDR3 DNA reads as TGTGCCAGCAGCATCGAGACAGGACGCTCTGGAAACACCATATATTTT. Protein: CASSIETGRSGNTIYF.

The table lists this clone with a count of one. The J gene is TRBJ2-5, the V gene TRBV7-7; D might be TRBD1 (5 bases). CDR3 length: 13 residues. CDR1 is SSHAT and CDR2 is FNYEAQ in the germline V gene (reference sequence). The germline V and J ends were trimmed by 3 bases and 2 bases, with 7 bases remaining between them. The CDR3 region has the DNA TGTGCCAGCAGCTTGGGGCGGCAAGAGACCCAGTACTTC. Residues: CASSLGRQETQYF.

The chain employs TRBV28 and TRBJ1-4; D is perhaps TRBD1 (6 bases). CDR1 and CDR2 (germline): MDHEN, SYDVKM. V was pared by 3 bases and J by 7 bases, with 15 bases between. The CDR3 has 15 residues. The DNA for the CDR3 is TGTGCCAGCAGTTTTCAGGGGTTTCGCAGTGAAAAACTGTTTTTT. Translation gives CASSFQGFRSEKLFF.

This sequence joins TRBV5-1 and TRBJ1-2; TRBD1 aligns across 8 bases. Losses at the gene ends were 0 bases for V and 6 bases for J; bases not matched to a gene: 4. The CDR3 spans 14 residues. Germline lookup yields CDR1 SGHRS and CDR2 YFSETQ. CDR3 region: CASSLAGQDDGYTF. For the CDR3, the DNA is TGCGCCAGCAGCTTGGCGGGACAGGACGATGGCTACACCTTC.

This clone has just a few counts. The V call is TRBV5-1, the J call TRBJ2-7; D unresolved. Germline CDR1 and CDR2: SGHRS and YFSETQ. This CDR3 is built from 14 residues. V was trimmed by 4 bases and J by 5 bases, leaving 16 bases between them. The CDR3 DNA is TGCGCCAGCAGCCCCACGAGGCCTGAGGACGAGCAGTACTTC. The encoded protein is CASSPTRPEDEQYF.

The table lists this clone with a count of one. V is TRBV4-1 and J is TRBJ2-4; 7 bases agree with TRBD1. CDR3 length: 16 amino acids. Per the germline V gene, CDR1 is MGHRA and CDR2 is YSYEKL. J was trimmed by 3 bases and V by 2 bases; bases with no gene match: 7. The CDR3 here is CASSQTGERGKNIQYF. CDR3 in DNA: TGCGCCAGCAGCCAAACAGGGGAGAGGGGCAAAAACATTCAGTACTTC.

The gene calls are TRBV6-5 and TRBJ1-5; possible D gene TRBD1, 5 bases. V dropped 5 bases and J dropped 6 bases, with 11 bases sitting between them. The CDR3 is made up of 13 amino acids. Looked up from germline, CDR1 is MNHEY and CDR2 is SVGAGI. The CDR3 loop reads CASSAGLGQPQHF. The CDR3 DNA sequence: TGTGCCAGCAGTGCAGGGTTGGGTCAGCCCCAGCATTTT.

This clone was observed a few times. The chain combines TRBV6-6 with TRBJ1-1, with D tentatively TRBD1 (6 bases). Trimming pared 0 bases from V and 6 bases from J, leaving 14 bases between. The germline gives CDR1 MNHNY, CDR2 SVGAGI (reference sequence). The CDR3 is 15 residues long. Here the CDR3 reads CASSYSIQGGPEAFF. CDR3 coding DNA: TGTGCCAGCAGTTACTCTATACAGGGAGGGCCTGAAGCTTTCTTT.

The rearrangement joins TRBV13 to TRBJ2-7; 14 nucleotides match TRBD2. The J segment lost 2 bases and the V segment lost 5 bases, leaving 8 bases of the junction unmatched. Germline V gives CDR1 PRHDT, CDR2 FYEKMQ (reference sequence). The CDR3 spans 17 residues. CDR3 loop: CASSIGLAGGRTYEQYF. The DNA of the CDR3 is TGTGCCAGCAGCATCGGACTAGCGGGGGGAAGGACCTACGAGCAGTACTTC.

The chain combines TRBV10-1 with TRBJ2-1; the match to TRBD2 covers 10 bases. V gave up 2 bases and J gave up 8 bases; unmatched junction bases: 9. CDR3 length: 16 residues. The germline V gene has CDR1 WNHNN and CDR2 SYGVQD (reference sequence). CDR3 DNA: TGCGCCAGCAGTGAGGCTAGCGGGGGTTACAGGGATGAGCAGTTCTTC. Translation gives CASSEASGGYRDEQFF.

The chain combines TRBV5-1 with TRBJ1-6; no definite D call. The CDR3 sequence is 14 residues long. Trimming removed 0 bases from V and 9 bases from J, with 10 bases in between. Germline V lookup: CDR1 SGHRS, CDR2 YFSETQ. CDR3: CASSLAGDASPLHF. The CDR3 nucleotides read TGCGCCAGCAGCTTGGCGGGAGACGCTTCACCCCTCCACTTT.